The clone carrying this T cell receptor (beta chain) turned up a few times. Germline CDR1 is SGHAT and CDR2 is FQNNGV. The germline V and J ends were trimmed by 2 bases and 5 bases, with 15 bases remaining between them. The CDR3 is 15 residues long. Sequencing of unsorted PBMC DNA was carried out using ten immunoSEQ deep assay plates. TCRdb's copy holds only in-frame clones and misses some; the assay was immunoSEQ multiplex PCR. This sample has some 530,000 clones, with around 85% found just once. The sample comes from a study of shared clonotypes between healthy human individuals. The wider study: With ages of 18 to 49, the donors were two women and three men.

Donors were healthy HIV-negative adults without recently reported acute infections or vaccinations. The sequence derives from a woman in her thirties or forties in good health. Some clones in this sample may be carry-over from other donors' samples. The chain combines TRBV11-2 with TRBJ2-5; the D gene is possibly TRBD1 (5 bases). The sample comprised PBMCs. DNA of the CDR3: TGTGCCAGCAGCTTAAGTTCCGCAGGGCAGGAGACCCAGTACTTC. Translated, it gives CASSLSSAGQETQYF.